The rows below give T cell receptor beta chains drawn from one sample of a study of blood T cell repertoires in COVID-19. This table comes from immunoSEQ multiplex PCR, and its TCRdb copy is limited to in-frame clones, with some not included. Among around 120,000 clones listed, almost 90% were seen once. Sequencing was carried out using peripheral blood. The source of these receptors is a woman aged 50 to 65 with active or convalescent COVID-19. CDR3s include the opening cysteine and the closing phenylalanine or tryptophan. The order of the fields is clone size, J gene, D gene, V gene, CDR3 DNA, CDR3 protein. A D gene is named only where the DNA matches it firmly. The size entry is marked missing in some rows and otherwise reads once, few, many or a size class.

clone_size: -
j_call: TRBJ1-6
d_call: -
v_call: TRBV4-1
cdr3_nt: TGCGCCAGCAGCCAAGGGCCCACAACTACTAAGTCACCCCTCCACTTT
cdr3_aa: CASSQGPTTTKSPLHF

clone_size: -
j_call: TRBJ2-7
d_call: TRBD2
v_call: TRBV19
cdr3_nt: TGTGCCAGTCCGGGGACTAGCGGTTTAAACCCGTACTACGAGCAGTACTTC
cdr3_aa: CASPGTSGLNPYYEQYF

clone_size: few
j_call: TRBJ1-1
d_call: TRBD1
v_call: TRBV2
cdr3_nt: TGTGCCAGCAGGACAGGGGGCTACACTGAAGCTTTCTTT
cdr3_aa: CASRTGGYTEAFF

clone_size: -
j_call: TRBJ2-3
d_call: -
v_call: TRBV29-1
cdr3_nt: TGCAGCGTCCTTCCGGGGGGCACAGATACGCAGTATTTT
cdr3_aa: CSVLPGGTDTQYF

clone_size: -
j_call: TRBJ2-7
d_call: TRBD1
v_call: TRBV18
cdr3_nt: TGTGCCAGCTCACCGGGACAGGCTTCCTACGAGCAGTACTTC
cdr3_aa: CASSPGQASYEQYF

clone_size: -
j_call: TRBJ1-1
d_call: -
v_call: TRBV30
cdr3_nt: TGTGCCTGGAGTGTCTCGCAGGTTGAAGCTTTCTTT
cdr3_aa: CAWSVSQVEAFF

clone_size: -
j_call: TRBJ2-3
d_call: TRBD2
v_call: TRBV5-5
cdr3_nt: TGTGCCAGCAGCTTGGTCGTAGCGGGAGGACTCGAGTATACGCAGTATTTT
cdr3_aa: CASSLVVAGGLEYTQYF

clone_size: -
j_call: TRBJ2-1
d_call: -
v_call: TRBV6-6
cdr3_nt: TGTGCCAGCAGCCGGTTTGGTGAGCAGTTCTTC
cdr3_aa: CASSRFGEQFF

clone_size: -
j_call: TRBJ2-7
d_call: TRBD2
v_call: TRBV4-2
cdr3_nt: TGTGCCAGCAGCTTGGCGGGAGGGCCGGGCTACGAGCAGTACTTC
cdr3_aa: CASSLAGGPGYEQYF

clone_size: once
j_call: TRBJ2-1
d_call: -
v_call: TRBV28
cdr3_nt: TGTGCCAGCAGTGCCTTTGCGGGAAGGACGTACAATGAGCAGTTCTTC
cdr3_aa: CASSAFAGRTYNEQFF

clone_size: once
j_call: TRBJ1-2
d_call: -
v_call: TRBV20-1
cdr3_nt: TGCAGTGCTAGCCCTCGGGGCTACACCTTC
cdr3_aa: CSASPRGYTF

clone_size: -
j_call: TRBJ1-2
d_call: -
v_call: TRBV6-5
cdr3_nt: TGTGCCACGGCCGGGGGTCGGTATGGCTACACCTTC
cdr3_aa: CATAGGRYGYTF

clone_size: once
j_call: TRBJ2-5
d_call: TRBD2
v_call: TRBV29-1
cdr3_nt: TGCAGCGTTGAGCCTAGCGGGAGGGTTACGGCGGAGACCCAGTACTTC
cdr3_aa: CSVEPSGRVTAETQYF

clone_size: few
j_call: TRBJ2-1
d_call: TRBD2
v_call: TRBV11-2
cdr3_nt: TGTGCCAGTCGGGCGCCAAGGACTAGCTTTTTGAATGAGCAGTTCTTC
cdr3_aa: CASRAPRTSFLNEQFF

clone_size: -
j_call: TRBJ1-5
d_call: -
v_call: TRBV19
cdr3_nt: TGTGCCAGTAGCCCCGCAGGGGAGAATCAGCCCCAGCATTTT
cdr3_aa: CASSPAGENQPQHF

clone_size: -
j_call: TRBJ2-5
d_call: -
v_call: TRBV9
cdr3_nt: TGTGCCAGCAGCGTAGGACAGTCGCAAGAGACCCAGTACTTC
cdr3_aa: CASSVGQSQETQYF

clone_size: -
j_call: TRBJ1-5
d_call: -
v_call: TRBV27
cdr3_nt: TGTGCCAGCAGTCCAAGACAGTATAGCAATCAGCCCCAGCATTTT
cdr3_aa: CASSPRQYSNQPQHF

clone_size: -
j_call: TRBJ2-3
d_call: TRBD2
v_call: TRBV5-1
cdr3_nt: TGCGCCAGCAGGGAGCGGGGATTACCCAAAGATACGCAGTATTTT
cdr3_aa: CASRERGLPKDTQYF

clone_size: once
j_call: TRBJ1-4
d_call: TRBD1
v_call: TRBV30
cdr3_nt: TGTGCCTGGAGCGGTGGGACAGGTGATGAAAAACTGTTTTTT
cdr3_aa: CAWSGGTGDEKLFF

clone_size: -
j_call: TRBJ2-7
d_call: -
v_call: TRBV18
cdr3_nt: TGTGCCAGCTCACCAAGGGCGGGGCTAATTTCCTACGAGCAGTACTTC
cdr3_aa: CASSPRAGLISYEQYF

clone_size: once
j_call: TRBJ1-3
d_call: -
v_call: TRBV27
cdr3_nt: TGTGCCAGCAGTCTAGTCGGCGGGGTCGGAAACACCATATATTTT
cdr3_aa: CASSLVGGVGNTIYF

clone_size: -
j_call: TRBJ2-3
d_call: -
v_call: TRBV9
cdr3_nt: TGTGCCAGCAGCGTGGCCACAGATACGCAGTATTTT
cdr3_aa: CASSVATDTQYF

clone_size: -
j_call: TRBJ2-5
d_call: -
v_call: TRBV6-1
cdr3_nt: TGTGCCAGCAGTGAAGTGCGGGTTAGAGTGGAGACCCAGTACTTC
cdr3_aa: CASSEVRVRVETQYF

clone_size: -
j_call: TRBJ2-1
d_call: -
v_call: TRBV28
cdr3_nt: TGTGCCAGCAGTTCGCGGGCAGCCAGCTCCTACAATGAGCAGTTCTTC
cdr3_aa: CASSSRAASSYNEQFF

clone_size: -
j_call: TRBJ2-5
d_call: TRBD1
v_call: TRBV7-2
cdr3_nt: TGTGCCAGCAGCAGACAGGGGGGCGGACAAGAGACCCAGTACTTC
cdr3_aa: CASSRQGGGQETQYF

clone_size: -
j_call: TRBJ2-7
d_call: -
v_call: TRBV7-2
cdr3_nt: TGTGCCAGCAGTCACTGGACTAATTCCTACGAGCAGTACTTC
cdr3_aa: CASSHWTNSYEQYF

clone_size: -
j_call: TRBJ2-4
d_call: TRBD1
v_call: TRBV28
cdr3_nt: TGTGCCAGCAGCCCAGGGGGTGCGGCCAAAAACATTCAGTACTTC
cdr3_aa: CASSPGGAAKNIQYF

clone_size: -
j_call: TRBJ2-3
d_call: TRBD2
v_call: TRBV5-1
cdr3_nt: TGCGCCAGCAGCTCCAGACTAGCGACCCCAGATACGCAGTATTTT
cdr3_aa: CASSSRLATPDTQYF

clone_size: -
j_call: TRBJ2-5
d_call: TRBD2
v_call: TRBV3-1/TRBV3-2
cdr3_nt: TGTGCCAGCAGCCACCATTTAGTCCGGACTAGCCAAGAGACCCAGTACTTC
cdr3_aa: CASSHHLVRTSQETQYF

clone_size: -
j_call: TRBJ1-5
d_call: TRBD1
v_call: TRBV7-9
cdr3_nt: TGTGCCAGCAGCTTAGACGGGGCGGGACAGGGCTTTCAGCCCCAGCATTTT
cdr3_aa: CASSLDGAGQGFQPQHF

clone_size: -
j_call: TRBJ1-1
d_call: -
v_call: TRBV6-6
cdr3_nt: TGTGCCAGCAGTTACTCGATGCAGAGGGGGGGTGAAGCTTTCTTT
cdr3_aa: CASSYSMQRGGEAFF

clone_size: -
j_call: TRBJ2-1
d_call: -
v_call: TRBV29-1
cdr3_nt: TGCAGCGTTAGGGGAGGCCACTCCCTCTTCAAATACAATGAGCAGTTCTTC
cdr3_aa: CSVRGGHSLFKYNEQFF

clone_size: -
j_call: TRBJ2-5
d_call: TRBD2
v_call: TRBV19
cdr3_nt: TGTGCCAGTAGCCGGACTAGCGGGACTCGTGAGACCCAGTACTTC
cdr3_aa: CASSRTSGTRETQYF

clone_size: -
j_call: TRBJ2-1
d_call: TRBD2
v_call: TRBV27
cdr3_nt: TGTGCCAGCAGTTTATCTAGCGGGAGGGCCGGTGAGCAGTTCTTC
cdr3_aa: CASSLSSGRAGEQFF

clone_size: -
j_call: TRBJ1-2
d_call: -
v_call: TRBV5-1
cdr3_nt: TGCGCCAGCAGGGGGGGGTCCCTTTATGGCTACACCTTC
cdr3_aa: CASRGGSLYGYTF

clone_size: -
j_call: TRBJ2-7
d_call: TRBD1
v_call: TRBV11-2
cdr3_nt: TGTGCCAGCAGCTTAAGAGACAGGGAAGGCGAGCAGTACTTC
cdr3_aa: CASSLRDREGEQYF

clone_size: -
j_call: TRBJ2-7
d_call: -
v_call: TRBV27
cdr3_nt: TGTGCCAGCCGTCCCACGGGGGACTACGAGCAGTACTTC
cdr3_aa: CASRPTGDYEQYF

clone_size: -
j_call: TRBJ2-3
d_call: TRBD2
v_call: TRBV4-2
cdr3_nt: TGTGCCAGCAGCCAAGGCGGGAGTACAGATACGCAGTATTTT
cdr3_aa: CASSQGGSTDTQYF

clone_size: -
j_call: TRBJ2-1
d_call: -
v_call: TRBV18
cdr3_nt: TGTGCCAGCTCAGCTCAGGGTTACGATGAGCAGTTCTTC
cdr3_aa: CASSAQGYDEQFF

clone_size: -
j_call: TRBJ2-1
d_call: -
v_call: TRBV9
cdr3_nt: TGTGCCAGCAGCCCCTCTATCAATGAGCAGTTCTTC
cdr3_aa: CASSPSINEQFF

clone_size: -
j_call: TRBJ1-5
d_call: -
v_call: TRBV19
cdr3_nt: TGTGCCAGTAGTATAGACCGGGACATGGGAGAGCATTTT
cdr3_aa: CASSIDRDMGEHF

clone_size: -
j_call: TRBJ2-2
d_call: TRBD2
v_call: TRBV28
cdr3_nt: TGTGCCAGCGGTGTTAGGATTTCTAGCGGGAGTTTCACCGGGGAGCTGTTTTTT
cdr3_aa: CASGVRISSGSFTGELFF

clone_size: once
j_call: TRBJ1-2
d_call: -
v_call: TRBV7-2
cdr3_nt: TGTGCCAGCACCCTTACGCTCCAGCGGGGCTACACCTTC
cdr3_aa: CASTLTLQRGYTF

clone_size: -
j_call: TRBJ2-7
d_call: -
v_call: TRBV13
cdr3_nt: TGTGCCAGCAGCGCAGCGGCGGGGCAGGGAGCCCACGAGCAGTACTTC
cdr3_aa: CASSAAAGQGAHEQYF

clone_size: -
j_call: TRBJ2-3
d_call: TRBD1
v_call: TRBV2
cdr3_nt: TGTGCCAGCAGGAGGACAGGGGGCGCAGATACGCAGTATTTT
cdr3_aa: CASRRTGGADTQYF